This T cell receptor beta chain originates from a study of T cells in Graves' hyperthyroidism and ophthalmopathy. Study-level information: Blood was drawn when the patient was first diagnosed and still untreated. Study results and caveats: Ophthalmopathy onset followed model prediction by a median around six months.

The study excluded patients with uncontrolled infection, other autoimmune disease, pregnancy or lactation. V lost 6 bases and J 5 bases, leaving 14 bases between the germline ends. The CDR3 loop spans 13 amino acids. Germline V gene data show CDR1 as MNHNS and CDR2 as SASEGT. What was amplified from RNA transcripts were TCR beta CDR3 regions. The HTBI primer set drove a first-round RT-PCR of the TCR CDR3. Each CDR3 protein is one row after TCRdb ran MiXCR on the multiplex PCR reads. The repertoire holds 490,000 or so distinct CDR3 sequences, roughly 21% seen once, with roughly 44% in the top ten. This clonotype has only a few counts. The antigen is not known.

The clonotype was recovered from a man aged 35-49 years with Graves' ophthalmopathy. What was sequenced was blood. The chain couples TRBV6-1 to TRBJ2-7, with a weak D call TRBD2 (6 bases). The CDR3 here is CASSRDWVNEQYF. The CDR3 coding sequence is TGTGCCAGCAGCCGGGACTGGGTCAACGAGCAGTACTTC.